The clone carrying this TCR beta chain has just a few counts. The ends lost 0 bases at V and 3 bases at J; junction bases unmatched: 1. Germline V lookup: CDR1 LGHNA, CDR2 YNFKEQ. The length of the CDR3 is 15 residues. A single record per CDR3 protein comes from TCRdb applying MiXCR to the RT-PCR reads. Among 540,000 or so distinct CDR3 sequences listed, approximately 13% were seen once. These data are taken from a study of response to subunit inactivated influenza vaccine. The chain links TRBV4-2 to TRBJ2-3; 9 bases agree with TRBD2. This specimen consisted of PBMCs from blood, obtained more than 35 days after vaccination. This clonotype was sampled from a man in his fifties who received an inactivated influenza vaccine. Written as DNA, the CDR3 is TGTGCCAGCAGCCAAGAACTAGCGGGTACAGATACGCAGTATTTT. This gives the protein CASSQELAGTDTQYF.